This T cell receptor beta chain came from a study of tumour-infiltrating T cells in Burkitt lymphoma. Whole-study context: Survival, overall and progression-free, tracked with productive clonality.

Generated by immunoSEQ multiplex PCR, the TCRdb table keeps only in-frame clones and is missing some. Of 15,000 to 20,000 clones listed, about 80% are singletons. The V gene end was trimmed by 5 bases and the J gene end by 4 bases; junction bases not matched to a gene: 16. This CDR3 region has 18 residues. CDR1 is SEHNR, CDR2 FQNEAQ, per germline (reference sequence). Sequenced material: tumor tissue. The J gene is TRBJ2-3, the V gene TRBV7-9; 9 bases line up with TRBD2. This receptor was identified in a human donor with diffuse large B-cell lymphoma. The DNA for the CDR3 is TGTGCCAGCAGCCTCTCCTTTTGGCGGGAGGGCCGCTCAGATACGCAGTATTTT. Translating gives CASSLSFWREGRSDTQYF.